This TCR beta chain was identified during a study of cytotoxic CD8 clonotypes in ibrutinib-treated CLL. On the study more broadly: Among the samples, the mean was about 260,000 productive templates and roughly 94,000 productive rearrangements.

A word on this clone: Its specificity is not known. This sample also contains other DNA sequences that code for the same CDR3.

Points from the study as a whole: Clonality was higher at ibrutinib response and returned toward baseline at progression. Contraction or stability on treatment was seen for public clonotypes, which were uncommon.

The assay was immunoSEQ multiplex PCR, and TCRdb's table has in-frame clones only and misses some. Altogether 250,000 or so clones are present, 70% being singletons, with the ten largest covering 15%. V shed 6 bases, J shed 2 bases, and the junction held 1 base outside the gene matches. Per the germline V gene, CDR1 is LNHDA and CDR2 is SQIVND (reference sequence). The CDR3 covers 14 residues. The sample here was PBMCs, taken after 24 months of ibrutinib treatment. The chain uses TRBV19 and TRBJ1-5; 10 positions agree with TRBD1. The sequence came from a human donor with chronic lymphocytic leukemia. CDR3 in amino acids: CASSGTGGNQPQHF. In nucleotides, the CDR3 is TGTGCCAGTAGCGGGACAGGGGGCAATCAGCCCCAGCATTTT. Based on the CDR3 plus reference TRBV19 and TRBJ1-5, the full variable domain is DGGITQSPKYLFRKEGQNVTLSCEQNLNHDAMYWYRQDPGQGLRLIYYSQIVNDFQKGDIAEGYSVSREKKESFPLTVTSAQKNPTAFYLCASSGTGGNQPQHFGDGTRLSIL.